The 12 T cell receptor beta chains presented below share a single source sample, sequenced in a study of blood T cells in healthy people across ages. Together with a sample-barcoded 5' primer, a J-beta primer mix was included in a second PCR lasting roughly 6 to 12 cycles. TCRdb recomputed calls from the 5' RACE reads with MiXCR, one row per CDR3 protein. The data show hundreds of thousands of distinct CDR3 sequences, 20% to 25% seen once. Sequences were obtained from blood. These receptors were obtained from a man in his 70s in good health.

The chain recombines TRBV12-3 or TRBV12-4 with TRBJ2-3, with a weak D call TRBD2 (6 bases). The ends were cut back, 9 bases at V and 13 bases at J, with 17 bases in the middle. The CDR3 is made up of 11 amino acids. Here the CDR3 reads CARVRRDAEYF. The CDR3 DNA follows: TGTGCCAGAGTGAGGAGGGATGCGGAGTATTTT.

This clonotype turned up a few times. J is TRBJ2-1 and V is TRBV2, with D unresolved. CDR3 length: 15 amino acids. V gave up 3 bases and J gave up 2 bases, with 11 bases separating them. CDR1 SNHLY and CDR2 FYNNEI come from the germline V gene. This chain's CDR3 is CASSDGPRAYNEQFF. For the CDR3, the DNA is TGTGCCAGCAGTGACGGGCCTCGCGCCTACAATGAGCAGTTCTTC.

The table lists this clonotype with a few counts. The gene calls are TRBV27 and TRBJ2-5; unclear D gene. The V and J ends lost 0 bases and 7 bases respectively, with 9 bases between them. Germline V gives CDR1 MNHEY, CDR2 SMNVEV (reference sequence). The CDR3 consists of 13 residues. The CDR3 region has the DNA TGTGCCAGCAGTTTATCGAAGGTGGGGACCCAGTACTTC. This sequence encodes CASSLSKVGTQYF.

The chain employs TRBV12-3 or TRBV12-4 and TRBJ2-1, with 9 nucleotides matching TRBD2. The CDR3 consists of 17 residues. With 6 bases clipped from V and 0 bases from J, the junction kept 9 bases outside the gene matches. The CDR3 DNA reads as TGTGCCAGCAGGGACCCCTTTAGCGGGAGCTCCTACAATGAGCAGTTCTTC. Translated, it gives CASRDPFSGSSYNEQFF.

This chain links TRBV9 with TRBJ1-4; maybe TRBD1 (5 bases). The CDR3 consists of 12 residues. Per the germline V gene, CDR1 is SGDLS and CDR2 is YYNGEE. With 3 bases removed from V and 5 bases from J, the gap between germline ends came to 5 bases. The CDR3: CASSEGNEKLFF. DNA for the CDR3: TGTGCCAGCAGCGAGGGGAATGAAAAACTGTTTTTT. Complete variable domain (other parts from reference TRBV9 and TRBJ1-4): DSGVTQTPKHLITATGQRVTLRCSPRSGDLSVYWYQQSLDQGLQFLIQYYNGEERAKGNILERFSAQQFPDLHSELNLSSLELGDSALYFCASSEGNEKLFFGSGTQLSVL.

This clonotype has a handful of counts. The gene calls are TRBV6-1 and TRBJ2-2; 10 nucleotides match TRBD1. Germline CDR1 is MNHNS and CDR2 is SASEGT. The CDR3 runs 15 residues. V dropped 4 bases and J dropped 6; count of bases not matched to a gene: 5. The CDR3 region has the DNA TGTGCCAGCAGTGTGGGACAGGGGCGGTCCGGGGAGCTGTTTTTT. Translating gives CASSVGQGRSGELFF.

This clonotype showed up just a few times. V is TRBV12-3 or TRBV12-4 and J is TRBJ2-5; no clear D gene. Gene TRBJ2-7 matches the end of the DNA better, so the J call may be wrong. The CDR3 has 13 residues. CDR3 sequence reads: CASSLGMGYEQYF. Here the CDR3 DNA reads TGTGCCAGCAGTTTAGGGATGGGATACGAGCAGTACTTC.

This clonotype was recorded at least ten times. The chain combines TRBV5-5 with TRBJ1-1; 10 bases map to TRBD1. This CDR3 is 16 amino acids long. Germline V gene sequence: CDR1 SGHKS, CDR2 YYEKEE (reference sequence). V trimming: 4 bases; J trimming: 5 bases; junction bases outside the gene matches: 11. The CDR3 loop is CASSQTGGRLWTEAFF. CDR3 nucleotide sequence: TGTGCCAGCAGCCAGACAGGGGGCCGACTGTGGACTGAAGCTTTCTTT. The full variable domain, rest sourced from reference TRBV5-5 and TRBJ1-1, is DAGVTQSPTHLIKTRGQQVTLRCSPISGHKSVSWYQQVLGQGPQFIFQYYEKEERGRGNFPDRFSARQFPNYSSELNVNALLLGDSALYLCASSQTGGRLWTEAFFGQGTRLTVV.

This clonotype was counted only a few times. V is TRBV20-1 and J is TRBJ2-1; 8 bases are shared with TRBD2. CDR1 is DFQATT, CDR2 SNEGSKA, per germline (reference sequence). The CDR3 spans 12 residues. The V segment lost 3 bases and the J segment 9 bases; nucleotides outside the gene matches: 4. Here the CDR3 reads CSASPRGVEQFF. DNA of the CDR3: TGCAGTGCTAGCCCGCGGGGGGTTGAGCAGTTCTTC.

This clonotype was found once. The rearrangement links TRBV21-1 to TRBJ1-2; TRBD1, as called in the table, went unchecked against the DNA. TRBV21-1 is assigned pseudogene status. This CDR3 is 15 amino acids long. CDR3 sequence (DNA): TGTGCCAGCAGCAAAGAGGACAGGGGAGGCTATGGCTACACCTTC. Amino acid sequence: CASSKEDRGGYGYTF.

This clonotype was seen many times. V gene TRBV20-1 combines with J gene TRBJ1-1, with 12 bases that match TRBD1. The junction had 4 bases not matched to a gene; V was cut back by 7 bases and J by 4 bases. This CDR3 has 13 amino acids. CDR1 is DFQATT and CDR2 is SNEGSKA in the germline V gene (reference sequence). The CDR3 nucleotides read TGCAGTGTGGGGACAGGGGGCCTCACTGAAGCTTTCTTT. Translated, it gives CSVGTGGLTEAFF.

The V and J genes are TRBV12-3 or TRBV12-4 and TRBJ2-5; perhaps D is TRBD1 or TRBD2 (5 bases each). The DNA matches TRBJ2-7 better at its end, which makes the J call doubtful. The CDR3 consists of 15 residues. CDR3 coding DNA: TGTGCCAGCAGCTTCCCCCGTGGGACCACCTACGAGCAGTACTTC. Protein product: CASSFPRGTTYEQYF.